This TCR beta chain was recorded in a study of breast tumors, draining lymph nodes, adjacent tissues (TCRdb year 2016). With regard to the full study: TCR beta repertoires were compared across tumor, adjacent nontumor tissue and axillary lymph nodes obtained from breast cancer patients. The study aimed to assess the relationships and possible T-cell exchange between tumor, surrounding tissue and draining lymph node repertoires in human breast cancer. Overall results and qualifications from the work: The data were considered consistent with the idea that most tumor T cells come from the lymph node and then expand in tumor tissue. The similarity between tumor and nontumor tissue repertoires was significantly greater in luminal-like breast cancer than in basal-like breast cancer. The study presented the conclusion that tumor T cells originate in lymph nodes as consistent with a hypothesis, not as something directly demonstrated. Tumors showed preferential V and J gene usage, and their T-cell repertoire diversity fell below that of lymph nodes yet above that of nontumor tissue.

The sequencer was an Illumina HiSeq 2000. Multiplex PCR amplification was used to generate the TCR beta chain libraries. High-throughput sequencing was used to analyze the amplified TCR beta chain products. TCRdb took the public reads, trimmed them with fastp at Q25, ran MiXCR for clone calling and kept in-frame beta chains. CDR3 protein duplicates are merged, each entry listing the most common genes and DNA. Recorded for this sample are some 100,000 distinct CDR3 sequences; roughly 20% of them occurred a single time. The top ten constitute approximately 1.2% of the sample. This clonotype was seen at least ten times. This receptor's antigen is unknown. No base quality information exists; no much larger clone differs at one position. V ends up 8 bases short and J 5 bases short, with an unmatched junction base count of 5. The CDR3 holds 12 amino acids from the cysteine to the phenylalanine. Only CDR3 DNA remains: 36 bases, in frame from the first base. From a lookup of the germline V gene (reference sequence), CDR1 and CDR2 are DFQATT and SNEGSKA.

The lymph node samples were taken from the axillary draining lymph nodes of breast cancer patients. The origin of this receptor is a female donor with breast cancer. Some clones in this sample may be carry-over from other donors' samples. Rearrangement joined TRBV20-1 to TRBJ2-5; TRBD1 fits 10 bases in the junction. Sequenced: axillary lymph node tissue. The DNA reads TGCAGTCCTGGACAGGGGGGGGAGACCCAGTACTTC. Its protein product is CSPGQGGETQYF.